This T cell receptor (beta chain) was identified in a study of OX40 agonist ivuxolimab in advanced cancers. Trimming cost V 8 bases and J 0 bases, with 8 bases left between them. The germline gives CDR1 LNHDA, CDR2 SQIVND (reference sequence). The length of the CDR3 is 13 residues. The table came from immunoSEQ multiplex PCR; TCRdb's copy has only in-frame clones and leaves some out. The sample has over 55,000 clones; 75% to 90% are singletons. The chain employs TRBV19 and TRBJ1-5; D gene unclear. Sequences were derived from CD4+ or CD8+ T cells sorted from blood, sampled in a trial of the OX40 agonist ivuxolimab. The clonotype was recovered from an adult with an advanced solid tumor such as melanoma, head and neck, liver or kidney cancer. CDR3 sequence: CASAGYSNQPQHF. The CDR3 DNA reads as TGTGCCAGTGCGGGCTATAGCAATCAGCCCCAGCATTTT.